The table lists the clone carrying this T cell receptor beta chain with a few counts. What it binds is unknown. This CDR3 contains 14 residues. Trimming stripped 2 bases from V and 0 bases from J, with 5 bases between. The germline V gene encodes CDR1 ENHRY and CDR2 SYGVKD. These data originate in a study of liver allograft versus peripheral blood T cells. The wider study: A comparison was made between T cell receptor repertoires in transplanted livers and those in recipients' peripheral blood. Study results and limitations: Intragraft T cell receptor repertoires of liver allografts were reported to differ from peripheral blood repertoires.

One entry per CDR3 protein, called by TCRdb with MiXCR from the reads. In the table there are approximately 15,000 distinct CDR3 sequences, roughly 20% of which are singletons. The gene calls are TRBV10-3 and TRBJ1-3; D call uncertain. The receptor was isolated from a human patient who had a liver transplant. Some T cells may be provided by the graft donor. For the CDR3, the DNA is TGTGCCATCAGTGAGGGCATCTCTGGAAACACCATATATTTT. It yields the protein CAISEGISGNTIYF.